Listed below are T cell receptor beta chains from one sample, sequenced in a study of CD4 T cell repertoires in COVID-19. The assay was immunoSEQ multiplex PCR, and TCRdb's table has in-frame clones only and misses some. The sample consists of over 75,000 clones, around four fifths of them appearing once. The sequencing here drew on CD4+ T cells from peripheral blood, taken after recovery from COVID-19. These receptors were collected from a human donor who had COVID-19. CDR3s leave out the opening cysteine and the closing phenylalanine or tryptophan. The order of the fields is V gene, J gene, CDR3 protein.

V gene: TRBV19; J gene: TRBJ1-1; CDR3 protein: ATGQGFRGTEAF
V gene: TRBV6-1; J gene: TRBJ1-3; CDR3 protein: ASSDQGVGNTIY
V gene: TRBV15; J gene: TRBJ2-3; CDR3 protein: ATSRVWSGTTSTDTQY
V gene: TRBV5-4; J gene: TRBJ2-7; CDR3 protein: ASSLVGPYEQY
V gene: TRBV5-8; J gene: TRBJ2-5; CDR3 protein: ASSLQAGVQETQY
V gene: TRBV6-5; J gene: TRBJ1-1; CDR3 protein: ASSSWNQKQEPAF
V gene: TRBV18; J gene: TRBJ2-7; CDR3 protein: ASSPGEAYEQY
V gene: TRBV9; J gene: TRBJ2-5; CDR3 protein: ASSSLAGYQETQY
V gene: TRBV10-3; J gene: TRBJ1-6; CDR3 protein: AIRGSGPYSPLH
V gene: TRBV20-1; J gene: TRBJ2-5; CDR3 protein: SASQVGTGGETQY
V gene: TRBV30; J gene: TRBJ1-5; CDR3 protein: ACGTGVDQPQH
V gene: TRBV3-1/TRBV3-2; J gene: TRBJ2-7; CDR3 protein: ASGLAGVLYEQY
V gene: TRBV5-1; J gene: TRBJ2-3; CDR3 protein: ASSLGDRTDTQY
V gene: TRBV19; J gene: TRBJ1-4; CDR3 protein: ASGRGAATNEKLF
V gene: TRBV5-1; J gene: TRBJ2-7; CDR3 protein: ASSPGQGPLRSYEQY
V gene: TRBV4-2; J gene: TRBJ2-5; CDR3 protein: ASSQTLAEQETQY
V gene: TRBV10-1; J gene: TRBJ2-1; CDR3 protein: ASSGMANEQF
V gene: TRBV2; J gene: TRBJ2-1; CDR3 protein: ASSDSGENNEQF
V gene: TRBV6-4; J gene: TRBJ2-2; CDR3 protein: ASSELAGTNTGELF
V gene: TRBV11-2; J gene: TRBJ2-1; CDR3 protein: ASSSLVPTYNEQF
V gene: TRBV28; J gene: TRBJ1-2; CDR3 protein: ASSPGVLDGYT
V gene: TRBV3-1/TRBV3-2; J gene: TRBJ2-1; CDR3 protein: ASSRVLAGLSYNEQF
V gene: TRBV10-3; J gene: TRBJ2-7; CDR3 protein: AIRAPGVNEQY
V gene: TRBV11-2; J gene: TRBJ2-5; CDR3 protein: ASSPRLAGVETQY
V gene: TRBV6-1; J gene: TRBJ1-2; CDR3 protein: ASSEKGGRGYGYT
V gene: TRBV14; J gene: TRBJ1-4; CDR3 protein: ASSLRTGVEKLF